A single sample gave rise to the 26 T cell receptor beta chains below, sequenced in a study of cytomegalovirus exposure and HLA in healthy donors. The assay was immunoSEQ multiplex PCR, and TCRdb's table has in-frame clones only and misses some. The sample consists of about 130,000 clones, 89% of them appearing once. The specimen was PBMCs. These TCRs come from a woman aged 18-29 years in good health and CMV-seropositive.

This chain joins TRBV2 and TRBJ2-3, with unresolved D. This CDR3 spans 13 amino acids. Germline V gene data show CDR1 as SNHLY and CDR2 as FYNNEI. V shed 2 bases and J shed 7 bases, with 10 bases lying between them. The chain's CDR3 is CASSEQLSNTQYF. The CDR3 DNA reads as TGTGCCAGCAGTGAACAGCTTAGCAATACGCAGTATTTT. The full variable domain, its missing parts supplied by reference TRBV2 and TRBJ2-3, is EPEVTQTPSHQVTQMGQEVILRCVPISNHLYFYWYRQILGQKVEFLVSFYNNEISEKSEIFDDQFSVERPDGSNFTLKIRSTKLEDSAMYFCASSEQLSNTQYFGPGTRLTVL.

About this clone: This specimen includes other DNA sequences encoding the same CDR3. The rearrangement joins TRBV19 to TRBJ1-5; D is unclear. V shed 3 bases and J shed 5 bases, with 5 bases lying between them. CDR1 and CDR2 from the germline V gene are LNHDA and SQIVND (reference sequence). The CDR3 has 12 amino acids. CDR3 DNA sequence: TGTGCCAGTAGTATTCTCTATCAGCCCCAGCATTTT. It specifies CASSILYQPQHF.

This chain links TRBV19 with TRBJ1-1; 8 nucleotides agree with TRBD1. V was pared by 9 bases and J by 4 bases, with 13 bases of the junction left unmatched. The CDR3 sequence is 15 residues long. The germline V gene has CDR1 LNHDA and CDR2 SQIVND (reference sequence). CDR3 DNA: TGTGCCAGCGGGGAGGGGACAGGTGACCTCACTGAAGCTTTCTTT. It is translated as CASGEGTGDLTEAFF.

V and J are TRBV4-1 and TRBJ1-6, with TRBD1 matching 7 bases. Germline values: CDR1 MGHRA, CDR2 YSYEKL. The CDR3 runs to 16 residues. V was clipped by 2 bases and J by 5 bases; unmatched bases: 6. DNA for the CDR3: TGCGCCAGCAGCCAAACCGGGACAGCCAATAATTCACCCCTCCACTTT. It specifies CASSQTGTANNSPLHF.

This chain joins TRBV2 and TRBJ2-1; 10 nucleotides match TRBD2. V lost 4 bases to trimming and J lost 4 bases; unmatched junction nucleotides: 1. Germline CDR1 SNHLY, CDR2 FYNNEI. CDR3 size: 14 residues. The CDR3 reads CASSGTSGYNEQFF. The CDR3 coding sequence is TGTGCCAGCAGTGGGACTAGCGGATACAATGAGCAGTTCTTC.

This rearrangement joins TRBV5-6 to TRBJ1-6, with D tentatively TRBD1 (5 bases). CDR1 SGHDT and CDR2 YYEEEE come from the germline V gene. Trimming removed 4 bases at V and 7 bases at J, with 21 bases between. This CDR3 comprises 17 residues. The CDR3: CASSTAKTRTQNSPLHF. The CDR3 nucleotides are TGTGCCAGCAGCACAGCAAAAACCCGGACACAGAATTCACCCCTCCACTTT.

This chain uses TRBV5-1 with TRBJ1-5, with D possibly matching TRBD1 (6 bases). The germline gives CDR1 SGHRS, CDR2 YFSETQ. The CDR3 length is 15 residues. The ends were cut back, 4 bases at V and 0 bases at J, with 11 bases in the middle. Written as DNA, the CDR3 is TGCGCCAGCAGCCCCGGACAGTATAGCAATCAGCCCCAGCATTTT. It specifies CASSPGQYSNQPQHF.

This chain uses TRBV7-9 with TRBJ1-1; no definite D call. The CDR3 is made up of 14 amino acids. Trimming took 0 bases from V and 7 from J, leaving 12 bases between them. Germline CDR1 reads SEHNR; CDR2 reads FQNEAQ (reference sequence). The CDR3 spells CASSLATEYGEAFF. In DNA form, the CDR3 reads TGTGCCAGCAGCTTAGCAACAGAGTACGGTGAAGCTTTCTTT.

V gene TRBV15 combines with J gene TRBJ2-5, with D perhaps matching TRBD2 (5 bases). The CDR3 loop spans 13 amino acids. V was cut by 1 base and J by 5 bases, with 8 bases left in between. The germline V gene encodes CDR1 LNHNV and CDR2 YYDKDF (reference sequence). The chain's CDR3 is CATSRGREETQYF. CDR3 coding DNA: TGTGCCACCAGCAGAGGAAGGGAGGAGACCCAGTACTTC.

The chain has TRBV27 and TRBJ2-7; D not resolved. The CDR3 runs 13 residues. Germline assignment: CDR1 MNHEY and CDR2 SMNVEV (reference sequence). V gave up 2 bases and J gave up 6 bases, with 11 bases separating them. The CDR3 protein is CASSLEGASEQYF. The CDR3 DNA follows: TGTGCCAGCAGTTTAGAAGGTGCTAGCGAGCAGTACTTC.

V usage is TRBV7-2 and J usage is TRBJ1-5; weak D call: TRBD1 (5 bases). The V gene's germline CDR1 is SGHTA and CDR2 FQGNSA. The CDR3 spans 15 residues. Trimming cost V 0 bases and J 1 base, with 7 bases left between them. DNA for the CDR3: TGTGCCAGCAGCTTAGCACAGGAAAGCAATCAGCCCCAGCATTTT. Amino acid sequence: CASSLAQESNQPQHF.

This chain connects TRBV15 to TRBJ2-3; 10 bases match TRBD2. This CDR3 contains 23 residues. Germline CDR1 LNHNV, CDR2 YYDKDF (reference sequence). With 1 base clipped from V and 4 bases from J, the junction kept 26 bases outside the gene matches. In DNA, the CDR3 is TGTGCCACCAGCAGAGCCTTGGGTCCTCGGGGGCTAGCGGGGGCCCCGGTCGCAGATACGCAGTATTTT. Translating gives CATSRALGPRGLAGAPVADTQYF.

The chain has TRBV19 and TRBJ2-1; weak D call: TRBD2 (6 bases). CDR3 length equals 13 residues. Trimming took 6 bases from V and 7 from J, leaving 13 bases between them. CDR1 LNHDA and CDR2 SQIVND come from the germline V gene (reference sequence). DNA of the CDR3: TGTGCCAGTAGGGCCCTAGCGCTAAATGAGCAGTTCTTC. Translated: CASRALALNEQFF.

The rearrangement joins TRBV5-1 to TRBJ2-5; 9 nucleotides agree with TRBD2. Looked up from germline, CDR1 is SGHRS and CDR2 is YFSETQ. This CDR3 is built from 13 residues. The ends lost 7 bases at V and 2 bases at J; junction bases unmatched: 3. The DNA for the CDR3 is TGCGCCAGCGGTAGCGGGGGACAAGAGACCCAGTACTTC. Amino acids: CASGSGGQETQYF.

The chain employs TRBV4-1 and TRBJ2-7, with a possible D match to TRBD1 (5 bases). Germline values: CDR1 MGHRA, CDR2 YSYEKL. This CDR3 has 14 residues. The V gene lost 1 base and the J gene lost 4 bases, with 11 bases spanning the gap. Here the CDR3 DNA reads TGCGCCAGCAGCCAAGGGAATGGGGCTTACGAGCAGTACTTC. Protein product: CASSQGNGAYEQYF.

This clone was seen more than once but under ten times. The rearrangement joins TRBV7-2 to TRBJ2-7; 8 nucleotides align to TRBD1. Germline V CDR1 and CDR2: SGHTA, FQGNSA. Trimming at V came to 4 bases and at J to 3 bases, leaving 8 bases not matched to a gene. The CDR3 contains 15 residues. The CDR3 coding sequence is TGTGCCAGCAGCTCCCAGGGGGCTGGGGTCTACGAGCAGTACTTC. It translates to CASSSQGAGVYEQYF.

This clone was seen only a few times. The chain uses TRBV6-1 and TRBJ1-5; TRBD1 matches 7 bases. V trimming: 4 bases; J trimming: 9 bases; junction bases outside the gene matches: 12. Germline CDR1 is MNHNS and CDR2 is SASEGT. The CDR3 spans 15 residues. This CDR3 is CASSALVGTDGPQHF. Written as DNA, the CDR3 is TGTGCCAGCAGTGCATTAGTCGGGACAGACGGGCCCCAGCATTTT.

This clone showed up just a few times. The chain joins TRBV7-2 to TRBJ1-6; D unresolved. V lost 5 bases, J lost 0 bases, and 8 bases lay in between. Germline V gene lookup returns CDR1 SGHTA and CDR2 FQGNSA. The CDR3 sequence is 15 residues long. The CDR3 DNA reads TGTGCCAGCAGCCTGACATCCTCCTATAATTCACCCCTCCACTTT. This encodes CASSLTSSYNSPLHF.

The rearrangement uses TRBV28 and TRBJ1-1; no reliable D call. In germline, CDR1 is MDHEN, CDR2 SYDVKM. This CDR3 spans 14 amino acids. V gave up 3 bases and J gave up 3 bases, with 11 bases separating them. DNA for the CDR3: TGTGCCAGCAGTTTTTTGCGGGAATACACTGAAGCTTTCTTT. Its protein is CASSFLREYTEAFF.

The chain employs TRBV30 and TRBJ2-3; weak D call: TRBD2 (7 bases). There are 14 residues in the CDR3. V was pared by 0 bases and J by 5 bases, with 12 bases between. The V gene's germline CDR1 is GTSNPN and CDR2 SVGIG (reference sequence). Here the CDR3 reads CAWSVGGALDTQYF. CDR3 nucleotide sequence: TGTGCCTGGAGTGTAGGGGGGGCCCTAGATACGCAGTATTTT.

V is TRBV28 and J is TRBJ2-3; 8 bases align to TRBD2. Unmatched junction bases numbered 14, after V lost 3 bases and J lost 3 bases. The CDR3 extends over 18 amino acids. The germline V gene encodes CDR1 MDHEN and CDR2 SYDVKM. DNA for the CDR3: TGTGCCAGCAGTTTGGGGTTAACGGGGGGGATCGGGACAGATACGCAGTATTTT. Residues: CASSLGLTGGIGTDTQYF.

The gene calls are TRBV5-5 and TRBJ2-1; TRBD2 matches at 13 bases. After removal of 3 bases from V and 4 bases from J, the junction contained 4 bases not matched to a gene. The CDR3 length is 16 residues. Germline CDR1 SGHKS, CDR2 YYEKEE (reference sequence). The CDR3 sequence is CASSSPTSGGYNEQFF. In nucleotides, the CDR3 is TGTGCCAGCAGCTCCCCGACTAGCGGGGGGTACAATGAGCAGTTCTTC.

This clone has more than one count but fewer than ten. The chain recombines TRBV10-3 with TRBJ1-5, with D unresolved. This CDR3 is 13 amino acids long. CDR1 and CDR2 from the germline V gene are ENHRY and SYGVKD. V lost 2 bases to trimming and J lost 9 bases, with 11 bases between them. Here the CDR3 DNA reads TGTGCCATCAGTGAGGAGGATTTAACGCCCCAGCATTTT. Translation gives CAISEEDLTPQHF.

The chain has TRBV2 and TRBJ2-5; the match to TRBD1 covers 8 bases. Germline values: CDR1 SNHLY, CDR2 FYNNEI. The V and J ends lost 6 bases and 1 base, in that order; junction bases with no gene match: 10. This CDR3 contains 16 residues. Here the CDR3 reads CASSPRTGRTQETQYF. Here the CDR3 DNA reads TGTGCCAGCAGCCCTCGGACAGGGAGAACCCAAGAGACCCAGTACTTC. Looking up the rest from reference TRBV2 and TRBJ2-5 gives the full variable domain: EPEVTQTPSHQVTQMGQEVILRCVPISNHLYFYWYRQILGQKVEFLVSFYNNEISEKSEIFDDQFSVERPDGSNFTLKIRSTKLEDSAMYFCASSPRTGRTQETQYFGPGTRLLVL.

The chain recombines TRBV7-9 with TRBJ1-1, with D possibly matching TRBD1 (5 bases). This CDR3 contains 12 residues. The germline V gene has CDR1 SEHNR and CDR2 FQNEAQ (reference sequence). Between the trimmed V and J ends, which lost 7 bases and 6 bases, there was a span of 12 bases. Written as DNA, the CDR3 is TGTGCCAGCACCTCGAAAGGGGCTGAAGCTTTCTTT. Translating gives CASTSKGAEAFF.

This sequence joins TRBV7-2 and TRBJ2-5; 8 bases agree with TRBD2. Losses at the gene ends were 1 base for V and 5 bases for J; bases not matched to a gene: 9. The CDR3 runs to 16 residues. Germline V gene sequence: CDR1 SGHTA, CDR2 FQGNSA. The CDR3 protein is CASSLEAGGAGETQYF. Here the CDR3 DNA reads TGTGCCAGCAGCTTAGAGGCCGGGGGGGCCGGGGAGACCCAGTACTTC.